This T cell receptor beta chain was captured by sequencing in a study of human T cells and chemical hapten exposure. Whole-study context: For sensitization, 2% DPC was applied to an approximately 2 cm by approximately 2 cm patch of upper inner arm skin. Per-sample TCR yield variability stemmed mainly from small pooled library volume differences. Whole-study results and caveats: TCRs at high frequency, those above 1 in 1000, did not change with DPC sensitization.

The CDR3 has 13 amino acids. Germline V gene lookup returns CDR1 SGHTA and CDR2 FQGNSA. Trimming took off 2 bases at V and 12 bases at J, with 11 bases between the two ends. Original data processing: Sequenced samples showed a median of approximately 96,000 TCRs each, with counts running from about 22,000 to 700,000. One entry per CDR3 protein, called by TCRdb with MiXCR from the RACE reads. TCRdb, not the authors, supplied the V and J calls. The sample carries some 350,000 distinct CDR3 sequences, about 6% recorded once. Turning to this clonotype: Its target is unknown.

Time point of the sample: patch test 2, 6 weeks after DPC sensitization. Treatment specified: therapeutic diphenylcyclopropenone sensitization with weekly scalp DPC. The origin of this receptor is a woman in her late teens or twenties with alopecia areata. Some clones in this sample may be carry-over from other donors' samples. Sequencing was performed on whole blood, taken in connection with sensitization to the hapten diphenylcyclopropenone (DPC). J is TRBJ2-6 and V is TRBV7-2, with D possibly matching TRBD1 (5 bases). The CDR3 bases are TGTGCCAGCAGCTTATGGCAGGGCAGCGTCCTGACTTTC. Translating it yields CASSLWQGSVLTF. Complete variable domain (other parts from reference TRBV7-2 and TRBJ2-6): GAGVSQSPSNKVTEKGKDVELRCDPISGHTALYWYRQSLGQGLEFLIYFQGNSAPDKSGLPSDRFSAERTGGSVSTLTIQRTQQEDSAVYLCASSLWQGSVLTFGAGSRLTVL.